This T cell receptor (beta chain) came from a study of cytomegalovirus exposure and HLA in healthy donors. Findings of the study overall: In vitro data verified a few CMV-associated chains as specific for CMV antigens. Among TCR beta chains, those listed as cytomegalovirus-associated numbered 164.

Amplification used 60 Vbeta primers and 13 Jbeta primers. Libraries were prepared by immunoSEQ multiplex PCR; TCRdb keeps only in-frame clonotypes and omits some of them. The repertoire consists of approximately 90,000 clones, with around 77% occurring once and the leading ten covering around 3.5%. Each of the donors was a healthy bone marrow donor. This clone was picked up one time. Antigen specificity is unknown. CDR3 length: 17 amino acids. The ends lost 0 bases at V and 5 bases at J; junction bases unmatched: 7. Germline CDR1 and CDR2: SGHDT and YYEEEE. The genes are TRBV5-6 and TRBJ2-5, with TRBD2 matching 13 bases. The sample consisted of PBMCs. The source is a man in his forties or fifties in good health and CMV-seronegative. DNA for the CDR3: TGTGCCAGCAGCTTGGGGACTAGCGGGAGAGTGGGGGAGACCCAGTACTTC. It encodes CASSLGTSGRVGETQYF.